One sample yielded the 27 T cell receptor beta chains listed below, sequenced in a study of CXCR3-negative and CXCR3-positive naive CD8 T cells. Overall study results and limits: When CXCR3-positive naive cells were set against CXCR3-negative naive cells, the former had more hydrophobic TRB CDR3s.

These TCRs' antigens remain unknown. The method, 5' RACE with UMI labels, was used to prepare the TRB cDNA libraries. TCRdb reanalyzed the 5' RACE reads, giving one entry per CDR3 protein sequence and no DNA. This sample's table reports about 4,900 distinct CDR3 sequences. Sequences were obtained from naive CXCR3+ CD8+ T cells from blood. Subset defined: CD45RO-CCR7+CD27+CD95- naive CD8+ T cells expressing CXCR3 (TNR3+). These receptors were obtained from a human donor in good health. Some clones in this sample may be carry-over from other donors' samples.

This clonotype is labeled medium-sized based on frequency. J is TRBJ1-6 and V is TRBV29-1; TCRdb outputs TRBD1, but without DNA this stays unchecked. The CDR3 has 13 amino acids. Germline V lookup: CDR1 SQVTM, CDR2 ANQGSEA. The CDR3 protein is CSVGTGINSPLHF.

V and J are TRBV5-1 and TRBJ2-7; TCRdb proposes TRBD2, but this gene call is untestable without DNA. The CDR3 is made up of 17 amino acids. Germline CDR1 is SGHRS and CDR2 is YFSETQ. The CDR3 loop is CASSSYPLASSSYEQYF.

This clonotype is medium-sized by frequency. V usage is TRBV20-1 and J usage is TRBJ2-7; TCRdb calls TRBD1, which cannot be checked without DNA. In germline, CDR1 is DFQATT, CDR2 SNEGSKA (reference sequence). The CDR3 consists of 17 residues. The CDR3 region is CSAPRVGEGGPGGEQYF.

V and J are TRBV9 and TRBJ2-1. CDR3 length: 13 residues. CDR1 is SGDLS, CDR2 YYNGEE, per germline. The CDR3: CASSVVPYNEQFF.

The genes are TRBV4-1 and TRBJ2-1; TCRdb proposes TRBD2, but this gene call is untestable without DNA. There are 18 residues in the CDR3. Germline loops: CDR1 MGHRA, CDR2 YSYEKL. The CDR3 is CASSQSPAGLAGVNEQFF.

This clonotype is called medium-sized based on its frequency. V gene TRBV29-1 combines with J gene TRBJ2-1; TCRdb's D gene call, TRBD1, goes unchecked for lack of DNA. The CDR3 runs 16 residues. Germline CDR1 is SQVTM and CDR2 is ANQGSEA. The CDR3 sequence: CSVERRGGHQLGEQFF.

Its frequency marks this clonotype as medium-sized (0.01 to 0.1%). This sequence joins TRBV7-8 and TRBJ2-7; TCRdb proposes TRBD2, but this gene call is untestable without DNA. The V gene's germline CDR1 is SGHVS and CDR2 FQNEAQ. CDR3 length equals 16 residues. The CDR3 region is CASSGGLAGISYEQYF.

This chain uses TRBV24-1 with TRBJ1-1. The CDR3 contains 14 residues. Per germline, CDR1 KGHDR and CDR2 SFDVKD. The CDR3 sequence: CATSDRTADTEAFF.

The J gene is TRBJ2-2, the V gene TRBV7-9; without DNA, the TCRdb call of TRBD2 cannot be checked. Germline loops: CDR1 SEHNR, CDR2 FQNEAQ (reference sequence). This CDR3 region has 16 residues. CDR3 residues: CASSSASSSNTGELFF. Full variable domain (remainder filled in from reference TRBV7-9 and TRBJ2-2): DTGVSQNPRHKITKRGQNVTFRCDPISEHNRLYWYRQTLGQGPEFLTYFQNEAQLEKSRLLSDRFSAERPKGSFSTLEIQRTEQGDSAMYLCASSSASSSNTGELFFGEGSRLTVL.

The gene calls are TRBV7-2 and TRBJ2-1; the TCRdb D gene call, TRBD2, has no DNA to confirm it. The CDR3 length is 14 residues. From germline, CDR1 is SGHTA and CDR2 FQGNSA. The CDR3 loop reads CASSSAGGWNEQFF.

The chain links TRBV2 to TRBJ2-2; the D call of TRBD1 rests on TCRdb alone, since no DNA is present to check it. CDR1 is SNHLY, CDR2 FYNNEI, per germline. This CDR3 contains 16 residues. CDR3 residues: CASSAPGTADTGELFF.

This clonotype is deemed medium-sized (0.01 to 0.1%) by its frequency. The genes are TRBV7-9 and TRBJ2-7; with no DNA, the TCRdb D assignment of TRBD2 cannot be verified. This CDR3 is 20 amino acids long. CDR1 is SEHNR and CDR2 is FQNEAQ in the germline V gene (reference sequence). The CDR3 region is CASSSDAGLAGGPSSYEQYF.

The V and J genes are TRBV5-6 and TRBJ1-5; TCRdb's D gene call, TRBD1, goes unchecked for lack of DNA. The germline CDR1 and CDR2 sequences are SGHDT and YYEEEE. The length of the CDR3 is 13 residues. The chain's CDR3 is CASSTGDSRPQHF.

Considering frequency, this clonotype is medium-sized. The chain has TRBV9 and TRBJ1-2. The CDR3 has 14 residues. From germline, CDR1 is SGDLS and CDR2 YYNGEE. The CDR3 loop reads CASSDSIVSYGYTF.

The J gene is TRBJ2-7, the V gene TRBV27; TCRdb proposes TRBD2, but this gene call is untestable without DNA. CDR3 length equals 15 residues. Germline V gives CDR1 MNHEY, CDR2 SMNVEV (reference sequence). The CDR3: CASSLAQTGGYEQYF.

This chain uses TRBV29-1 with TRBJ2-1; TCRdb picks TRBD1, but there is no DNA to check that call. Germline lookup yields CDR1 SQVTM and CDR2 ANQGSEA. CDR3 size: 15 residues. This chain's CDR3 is CSVETPGQSYNEQFF.

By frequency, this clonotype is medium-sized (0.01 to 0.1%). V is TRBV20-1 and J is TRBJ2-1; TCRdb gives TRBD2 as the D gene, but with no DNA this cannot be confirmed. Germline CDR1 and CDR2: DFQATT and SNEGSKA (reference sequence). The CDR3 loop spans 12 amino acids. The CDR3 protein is CSASPLAVEQFF.

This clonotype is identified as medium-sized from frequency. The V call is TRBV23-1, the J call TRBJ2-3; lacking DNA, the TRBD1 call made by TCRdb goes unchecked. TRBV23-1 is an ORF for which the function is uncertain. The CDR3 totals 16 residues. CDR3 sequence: CASSQYDRERTDTQYF.

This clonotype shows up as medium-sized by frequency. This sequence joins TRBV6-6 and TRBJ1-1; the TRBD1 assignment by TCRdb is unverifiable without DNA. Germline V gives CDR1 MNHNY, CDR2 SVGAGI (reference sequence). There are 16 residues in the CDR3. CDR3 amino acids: CASSYSPETGGTEAFF.

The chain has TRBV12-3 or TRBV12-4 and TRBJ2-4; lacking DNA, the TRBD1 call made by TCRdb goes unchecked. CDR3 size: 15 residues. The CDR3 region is CASSPPNEAKNIQYF.

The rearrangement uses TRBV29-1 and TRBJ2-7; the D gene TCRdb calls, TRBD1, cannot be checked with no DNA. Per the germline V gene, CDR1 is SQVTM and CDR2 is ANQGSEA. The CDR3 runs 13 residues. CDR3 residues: CSALTGNSDEQYF.

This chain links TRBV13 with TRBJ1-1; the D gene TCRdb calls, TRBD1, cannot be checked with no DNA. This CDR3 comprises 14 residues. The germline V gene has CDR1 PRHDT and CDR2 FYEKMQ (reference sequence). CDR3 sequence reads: CASTRDRGVTEAFF.

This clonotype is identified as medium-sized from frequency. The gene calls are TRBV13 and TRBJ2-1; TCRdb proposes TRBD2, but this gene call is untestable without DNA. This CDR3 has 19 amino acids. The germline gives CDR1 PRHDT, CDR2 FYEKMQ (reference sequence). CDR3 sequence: CASSLVYGTSGRHYNEQFF.

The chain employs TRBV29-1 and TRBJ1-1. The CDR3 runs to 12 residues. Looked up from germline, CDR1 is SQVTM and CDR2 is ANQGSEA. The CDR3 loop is CSVLNTATEAFF. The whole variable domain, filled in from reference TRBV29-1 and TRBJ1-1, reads SAVISQKPSRDICQRGTSLTIQCQVDSQVTMMFWYRQQPGQSLTLIATANQGSEATYESGFVIDKFPISRPNLTFSTLTVSNMSPEDSSIYLCSVLNTATEAFFGQGTRLTVV.

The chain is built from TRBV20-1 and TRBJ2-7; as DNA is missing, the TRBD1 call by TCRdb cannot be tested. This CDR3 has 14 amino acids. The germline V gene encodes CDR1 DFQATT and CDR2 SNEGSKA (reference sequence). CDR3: CSASKPGQGYEQYF.

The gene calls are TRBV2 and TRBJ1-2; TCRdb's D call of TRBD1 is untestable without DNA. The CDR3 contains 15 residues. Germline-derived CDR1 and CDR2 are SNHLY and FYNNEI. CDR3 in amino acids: CASSFTGTLIYGYTF.

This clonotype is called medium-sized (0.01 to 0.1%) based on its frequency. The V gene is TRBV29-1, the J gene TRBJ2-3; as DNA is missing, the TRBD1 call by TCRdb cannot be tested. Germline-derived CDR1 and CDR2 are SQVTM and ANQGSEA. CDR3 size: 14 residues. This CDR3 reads CSVDTGQDTDTQYF.